This TCR beta chain was identified during a study of identical twins. Study-wide results and caveats: Weaker excess twin sharing was observed in beta out-of-frame sequences.

This CDR3 contains 12 residues. Trimming took 4 bases from V and 5 from J, leaving 10 bases between them. Germline V lookup: CDR1 DFQATT, CDR2 SNEGSKA (reference sequence). The table lists this clonotype with many counts. Its antigen is not identified. Each CDR3 protein is one row after TCRdb ran MiXCR on the 5' RACE reads. The sample has under 900,000 distinct CDR3 sequences, about 20% seen once; the top ten hold about an eighth. Separately, the same data were catalogued under a study of T cells expressing NK-cell markers. That source reports: Obtained from sorted CD3+CD56+NKG2C+, CD3+CD56+NKG2C- and CD3+CD56-NKG2C+ T cells were the TCR beta repertoires. Of the CD8+ T cell pool in several donors, roughly 1.0-8% was accounted for by dominant NKG2C+ clonotypes.

This sequence joins TRBV20-1 and TRBJ2-3; TRBD1 might be the D (6 bases). The receptor's source is a woman aged 18-29 years in good health. The source material was PBMCs. The DNA of the CDR3 is TGCAGTGCTAAACAGGGTTTAGATACGCAGTATTTT. Its protein product is CSAKQGLDTQYF.